This T cell receptor beta chain was captured by sequencing in a study of cytomegalovirus exposure and HLA in healthy donors. Notes on the study in general: Researchers counted roughly 150 TCR beta chains as cytomegalovirus-associated.

Sequencing was performed with immunoSEQ multiplex PCR; in TCRdb, only in-frame clones are kept and a portion is missing. The data show about 120,000 clones, around 87% seen once. These donors were members of the roughly 120-subject validation cohort, a group separate from the roughly 700-subject first cohort. Details on this clone: The antigen is unknown.

V lost 0 bases to trimming and J lost 7 bases, with 11 bases between them. CDR1 LGHNA and CDR2 YNFKEQ come from the germline V gene. This CDR3 spans 14 amino acids. Specimen: PBMCs. The V and J genes are TRBV4-2 and TRBJ2-3, with D unclear. This receptor was obtained from a woman younger than 30 in good health and CMV-seropositive. CDR3 DNA sequence: TGTGCCAGCAGCCAAGATACAGTAAGGAATACGCAGTATTTT. This translates into CASSQDTVRNTQYF.